The 24 T cell receptor beta chains listed next were all sequenced from one sample in a study of blood T cell repertoires in COVID-19. The protocol was immunoSEQ multiplex PCR, while the TCRdb copy is restricted to in-frame clones and leaves out a portion. Of approximately 240,000 clones listed, approximately 86% are singletons. The sequenced material came from PBMCs or T cells enriched from blood (not recorded which). The receptors derive from a woman between 25 and 40 years old with acute COVID-19.

This clone occurred a few times. This chain connects TRBV7-9 to TRBJ1-1; D is undetermined. The V end was cut by 5 bases, the J end by 0 bases, with 7 bases between. Germline values: CDR1 SEHNR, CDR2 FQNEAQ (reference sequence). The CDR3 runs to 13 residues. CDR3 protein: CASSRRLNTEAFF. The CDR3 coding sequence is TGTGCCAGCAGCCGCAGGTTGAACACTGAAGCTTTCTTT.

The chain is built from TRBV4-3 and TRBJ1-4, with unresolved D. Trimming pared 4 bases from V and 8 bases from J, leaving 20 bases between. The germline V gene encodes CDR1 LGHNA and CDR2 YSLEER. This CDR3 contains 16 residues. In DNA form, the CDR3 reads TGCGCCAGCAGCCCCCAGGTCTCCTGGAGCGGCGAAAAACTGTTTTTT. It translates to CASSPQVSWSGEKLFF.

This chain uses TRBV28 with TRBJ1-1; D is uncertain. Trimming shortened V by 3 bases and J by 0 bases, and 8 bases separated the two germline ends. Germline CDR1 is MDHEN and CDR2 is SYDVKM. The CDR3 is 14 amino acids. CDR3 amino acids: CASSFNGMNTEAFF. CDR3 DNA sequence: TGTGCCAGCAGTTTTAACGGGATGAACACTGAAGCTTTCTTT.

Only one count was recorded for this clone. The V and J genes are TRBV11-3 and TRBJ2-1, with D perhaps matching TRBD2 (5 bases). Germline V gene sequence: CDR1 SGHNT, CDR2 YENEEA. V lost 4 bases, J lost 0 bases, and 13 bases lay in between. The CDR3 has 16 residues. The CDR3: CASSSNGVSSYNEQFF. CDR3 nucleotides: TGTGCCAGCAGCTCCAACGGGGTAAGCTCCTACAATGAGCAGTTCTTC.

This chain uses TRBV9 with TRBJ1-2; D not resolved. In germline, CDR1 is SGDLS, CDR2 YYNGEE. The length of the CDR3 is 17 residues. V dropped 0 bases and J dropped 5 bases, with 20 bases sitting between them. Written as DNA, the CDR3 is TGTGCCAGCAGCGTAGTAGGAGGACCACCTCCGCTATATGGCTACACCTTC. Translation: CASSVVGGPPPLYGYTF.

The V and J genes are TRBV29-1 and TRBJ2-5; 7 nucleotides align to TRBD2. Germline V gene data show CDR1 as SQVTM and CDR2 as ANQGSEA. J gave up 5 bases and V 4 bases, and 13 bases lay outside the gene matches. This CDR3 is 15 amino acids long. The CDR3 protein is CSVAPGGGPGETQYF. The CDR3 DNA is TGCAGCGTTGCTCCTGGGGGAGGGCCAGGGGAGACCCAGTACTTC.

This clone was observed a few times. The genes are TRBV7-6 and TRBJ2-2, with D maybe TRBD1 (5 bases). The CDR3 runs 14 residues. Germline CDR1 SGHVS, CDR2 FNYEAQ. Trimming removed 0 bases at V and 5 bases at J, with 7 bases between. This CDR3 is CASSLAQGTGELFF. The CDR3 nucleotides read TGTGCCAGCAGCTTAGCCCAGGGAACCGGGGAGCTGTTTTTT.

The rearrangement links TRBV7-6 to TRBJ2-1; 9 bases map to TRBD2. Germline V gene lookup returns CDR1 SGHVS and CDR2 FNYEAQ. This CDR3 contains 15 residues. V shed 4 bases, J shed 3 bases, and the junction held 4 bases outside the gene matches. Here the CDR3 reads CASSSSGTIYNEQFF. The DNA of the CDR3 is TGTGCCAGCAGCTCTAGCGGGACTATCTACAATGAGCAGTTCTTC.

CDR3: CASSPGGNTIYF. The CDR3 nucleotides read TGTGCCAGCAGCCCGGGAGGAAACACCATATATTTT. The gene calls are TRBV7-8 and TRBJ1-3; no definite D call. The CDR3 is 12 residues long. Trimming left V 5 bases short and J 4 bases short, with 6 bases between. The germline V gene encodes CDR1 SGHVS and CDR2 FQNEAQ.

This chain uses TRBV27 with TRBJ1-5; TRBD1 is a possible D gene (5 bases). V was cut by 5 bases and J by 4 bases, with 12 bases left in between. The CDR3 runs 14 residues. From germline, CDR1 is MNHEY and CDR2 SMNVEV (reference sequence). CDR3 DNA sequence: TGTGCCAGCAGTACAGGTTCAGGGAATCAGCCCCAGCATTTT. This gives the protein CASSTGSGNQPQHF.

Only one count was recorded for this clone. The chain carries TRBV5-1 and TRBJ2-1; 9 bases match TRBD2. V was pared by 0 bases and J by 10 bases, with 14 bases of the junction left unmatched. This CDR3 region has 17 residues. Germline V gene lookup returns CDR1 SGHRS and CDR2 YFSETQ. CDR3 sequence: CASSLAEGLAGPKEQFF. The DNA for the CDR3 is TGCGCCAGCAGCTTGGCCGAGGGTCTAGCGGGGCCGAAAGAGCAGTTCTTC. Full variable domain (outside the CDR3, taken from reference TRBV5-1 and TRBJ2-1): KAGVTQTPRYLIKTRGQQVTLSCSPISGHRSVSWYQQTPGQGLQFLFEYFSETQRNKGNFPGRFSGRQFSNSRSEMNVSTLELGDSALYLCASSLAEGLAGPKEQFFGPGTRLTVL.

The rearrangement joins TRBV5-5 to TRBJ1-2, with a possible D match to TRBD1 (5 bases). The CDR3 loop spans 13 amino acids. V lost 1 base, J lost 4 bases, and 8 bases lay in between. CDR1 and CDR2 from the germline V gene are SGHKS and YYEKEE (reference sequence). As DNA, the CDR3 is TGTGCCAGCAGCTTGTTGGGGGGCTATGGCTACACCTTC. Translation gives CASSLLGGYGYTF. The whole variable domain, filled in from reference TRBV5-5 and TRBJ1-2, reads DAGVTQSPTHLIKTRGQQVTLRCSPISGHKSVSWYQQVLGQGPQFIFQYYEKEERGRGNFPDRFSARQFPNYSSELNVNALLLGDSALYLCASSLLGGYGYTFGSGTRLTVV.

The chain employs TRBV30 and TRBJ1-1, with 9 bases identical to TRBD1. The CDR3 has 17 residues. CDR1 is GTSNPN, CDR2 SVGIG, per germline (reference sequence). The V segment lost 0 bases and the J segment 3 bases; nucleotides outside the gene matches: 11. In nucleotides, the CDR3 is TGTGCCTGGAGTGTATTCGGGACAGGGATTTCTCACACTGAAGCTTTCTTT. Translation gives CAWSVFGTGISHTEAFF.

As for this clone: This likely came from a read error, as a far larger clone is one base away. The CDR3 sequence is CASSLEGGYGYTF. CDR3 nucleotides: TGTGCCAGCAGCTTAGAAGGGGGCTATGGCTACACCTTC. The V call is TRBV7-8, the J call TRBJ1-2; a weak D match, TRBD1 (6 bases). The V and J ends lost 1 base and 4 bases respectively, with 7 bases between them. Germline V gene data show CDR1 as SGHVS and CDR2 as FQNEAQ. CDR3 length: 13 residues. The variable domain in full, with the rest retrieved from reference TRBV7-8 and TRBJ1-2, is GAGVSQSPRYKVAKRGQDVALRCDPISGHVSLFWYQQALGQGPEFLTYFQNEAQLDKSGLPSDRFFAERPEGSVSTLKIQRTQQEDSAVYLCASSLEGGYGYTFGSGTRLTVV.

The gene calls are TRBV5-1 and TRBJ1-1; 8 bases are shared with TRBD1. Trimming took 0 bases from V and 6 from J; bases not matched to a gene: 4. CDR1 SGHRS and CDR2 YFSETQ come from the germline V gene. The CDR3 is 14 residues long. The CDR3, as DNA: TGCGCCAGCAGCTTGGGACAGGGGATCGCTGAAGCTTTCTTT. It specifies CASSLGQGIAEAFF.

V is TRBV7-9 and J is TRBJ2-1; weak D call: TRBD2 (6 bases). Germline V gene sequence: CDR1 SEHNR, CDR2 FQNEAQ (reference sequence). V was shortened by 4 bases and J by 8 bases, with 21 bases between the two germline ends. This CDR3 comprises 16 residues. CDR3 DNA sequence: TGTGCCAGCAGCTGGATTCCGGGACTGGGGCCTTATGAGCAGTTCTTC. Translated, it gives CASSWIPGLGPYEQFF.

The chain uses TRBV4-1 and TRBJ1-2; maybe TRBD1 (6 bases). The CDR3 is 15 residues long. Trimming took off 3 bases at V and 3 bases at J, with 14 bases between the two ends. CDR1 MGHRA and CDR2 YSYEKL come from the germline V gene. The CDR3 sequence is CASSQRTGTYYGYTF. The CDR3, as DNA: TGCGCCAGCAGCCAGCGGACCGGGACATACTATGGCTACACCTTC.

This chain connects TRBV7-9 to TRBJ2-7, with D possibly being TRBD2 (5 bases). The germline gives CDR1 SEHNR, CDR2 FQNEAQ (reference sequence). This CDR3 has 12 amino acids. V was cut by 4 bases and J by 7 bases, with 11 bases left in between. The CDR3: CASSYGEREQYF. CDR3 nucleotides: TGTGCCAGCAGCTACGGGGAAAGGGAGCAGTACTTC.

This chain uses TRBV5-4 with TRBJ2-7; 7 bases fit TRBD1. Germline trimming cut 4 bases from V and 7 bases from J; bases unmatched to any gene: 5. Germline V CDR1 and CDR2: SGHNT, YYREEE (reference sequence). This CDR3 is built from 12 residues. CDR3 bases: TGTGCCAGCAGCCCGACAGGGAGTGAGCAGTACTTC. Amino acid sequence: CASSPTGSEQYF.

This chain uses TRBV18 with TRBJ1-1; TRBD1 matches at 7 bases. The CDR3 has 16 amino acids. Germline CDR1 KGHSH, CDR2 LQKENI. V shed 3 bases and J 2 bases; nucleotides not matched to a gene: 9. The CDR3 sequence: CASSPTAGTANTEAFF. CDR3 in DNA: TGTGCCAGCTCACCTACCGCCGGGACAGCTAACACTGAAGCTTTCTTT.

This chain joins TRBV5-8 and TRBJ2-1; D call uncertain. V was cut by 4 bases and J by 2 bases, with 13 bases left in between. The germline V gene encodes CDR1 SGHTS and CDR2 YDEGEE. The CDR3 spans 15 residues. CDR3 coding DNA: TGTGCCAGCAGCCCCCGTCTGGTAGCCTACAATGAGCAGTTCTTC. Amino acid sequence: CASSPRLVAYNEQFF.

This clone was picked up one time. This rearrangement joins TRBV9 to TRBJ1-1; D is undetermined. This CDR3 region has 15 residues. Trimming removed 2 bases from V and 1 base from J, with 12 bases in between. Germline loops: CDR1 SGDLS, CDR2 YYNGEE. The CDR3 DNA is TGTGCCAGCAGCGTCTCAGAAAACGCGAACACTGAAGCTTTCTTT. Translated: CASSVSENANTEAFF.

The chain employs TRBV19 and TRBJ1-2; possible D gene TRBD1, 5 bases. V lost 6 bases, J lost 3 bases, and 14 bases lay in between. The germline CDR1 and CDR2 sequences are LNHDA and SQIVND (reference sequence). This CDR3 has 14 residues. CDR3 DNA: TGTGCCAGTAGCCCGGTGGGGCCCCACTATGGCTACACCTTC. Amino acids: CASSPVGPHYGYTF.

The chain is built from TRBV6-5 and TRBJ1-1; D unclear. The CDR3 spans 11 residues. Trimming stripped 6 bases from V and 7 bases from J, with 9 bases between. Germline V lookup: CDR1 MNHEY, CDR2 SVGAGI. CDR3 region: CASRGGLEAFF. Written as DNA, the CDR3 is TGTGCCAGCAGGGGTGGACTTGAAGCTTTCTTT.